The 32 T cell receptor beta chains given below trace back to one sample, sequenced in a study of early T cells in non-severe SARS-CoV-2 infection. MiXCR, run by TCRdb on the 5' RACE reads, gives a single entry per CDR3 protein. Found here are roughly 100,000 distinct CDR3 sequences, about an eighth of them singletons; the top ten hold approximately 6.4%. The sequenced material came from whole blood. The receptors come from an adult who was a healthcare worker with PCR-confirmed SARS-CoV-2 infection or an uninfected control (not recorded which).

This clonotype was counted many times. The CDR3 reads CASSQTGDQYEQYF. CDR3 sequence (DNA): TGTGCCAGCAGCCAAACGGGAGACCAGTACGAGCAGTACTTC. The chain uses TRBV16 and TRBJ2-7; D perhaps matches TRBD2 (6 bases). Trimming took 2 bases from V and 4 from J, leaving 12 bases between them. This CDR3 spans 14 amino acids. Per germline, CDR1 KGHSY and CDR2 FQNENV.

The chain carries TRBV29-1 and TRBJ1-1; 9 bases map to TRBD1. Trimming took 3 bases from V and 8 from J; bases not matched to a gene: 4. This CDR3 region has 12 residues. CDR1 SQVTM and CDR2 ANQGSEA come from the germline V gene. The CDR3 DNA follows: TGCAGCGTTGAGGGACAGGGCCTGGAAGCTTTCTTT. Its protein product is CSVEGQGLEAFF.

This clonotype was counted ten times or more. V and J are TRBV15 and TRBJ2-3; D remains unclear. CDR3 length: 15 residues. Germline lookup yields CDR1 LNHNV and CDR2 YYDKDF (reference sequence). Trimming pared 0 bases from V and 2 bases from J, leaving 9 bases between. The DNA of the CDR3 is TGTGCCACCAGCAGAGATGATAGGGCCACAGATACGCAGTATTTT. It translates to CATSRDDRATDTQYF. The entire variable domain, with the rest obtained from reference TRBV15 and TRBJ2-3, is as follows: DAMVIQNPRYQVTQFGKPVTLSCSQTLNHNVMYWYQQKSSQAPKLLFHYYDKDFNNEADTPDNFQSRRPNTSFCFLDIRSPGLGDTAMYLCATSRDDRATDTQYFGPGTRLTVL.

The sample holds many counts of this clonotype. The rearrangement links TRBV7-9 to TRBJ2-2; D gene uncertain. The V gene's germline CDR1 is SEHNR and CDR2 FQNEAQ (reference sequence). With 5 bases removed from V and 6 bases from J, the gap between germline ends came to 7 bases. This CDR3 contains 12 residues. The CDR3 protein is CASSPRPGELFF. The CDR3 nucleotides read TGTGCCAGCAGCCCACGGCCCGGGGAGCTGTTTTTT.

The rearrangement uses TRBV20-1 and TRBJ2-7; tentatively, D is TRBD1 (6 bases). Germline CDR1 reads DFQATT; CDR2 reads SNEGSKA (reference sequence). Trimming removed 4 bases at V and 6 bases at J, with 10 bases between. The CDR3 spans 11 residues. This chain's CDR3 is CSATGQPEQYF. The CDR3 nucleotides are TGCAGTGCTACCGGACAGCCCGAGCAGTACTTC.

The chain is built from TRBV12-3 or TRBV12-4 and TRBJ2-1; 11 bases fit TRBD2. The CDR3 consists of 19 residues. The V and J ends lost 0 bases and 0 bases, in that order; junction bases with no gene match: 7. CDR3 nucleotides: TGTGCCAGCAGTTTAGCGACTAGCGGGATCCGACGCTCCTACAATGAGCAGTTCTTC. Translated, it gives CASSLATSGIRRSYNEQFF.

J is TRBJ2-1 and V is TRBV12-3 or TRBV12-4, with TRBD1 identical over 7 bases. This CDR3 spans 15 amino acids. Trimming took 5 bases from V and 5 from J; bases not matched to a gene: 9. The CDR3 loop is CASSPVQGIHNEQFF. CDR3 DNA: TGTGCCAGCAGTCCAGTACAGGGGATCCACAATGAGCAGTTCTTC.

Only a few counts were recorded for this clonotype. This sequence joins TRBV6-2 or TRBV6-3 and TRBJ2-1; TRBD2 matches 11 bases. Looked up from germline, CDR1 is MNHEY and CDR2 is SVGEGT. The CDR3 runs to 13 residues. V trimming: 10 bases; J trimming: 4 bases; junction bases outside the gene matches: 3. The CDR3 sequence is CATTSGSYNEQFF. The DNA for the CDR3 is TGTGCCACCACTAGCGGGAGTTACAATGAGCAGTTCTTC.

This clonotype was observed many times. The chain couples TRBV10-3 to TRBJ2-1; 7 bases match TRBD2. The junction had 7 bases not matched to a gene; V was cut back by 6 bases and J by 8 bases. Germline V gene sequence: CDR1 ENHRY, CDR2 SYGVKD. The CDR3 is 13 amino acids. This CDR3 reads CAISTSERDEQFF. The CDR3 nucleotides read TGTGCCATCAGCACTAGCGAAAGGGATGAGCAGTTCTTC.

The gene calls are TRBV30 and TRBJ1-2; 9 positions agree with TRBD1. The CDR3 loop spans 14 amino acids. V lost 3 bases, J lost 8 bases, and 10 bases stayed unmatched. Germline V gives CDR1 GTSNPN, CDR2 SVGIG (reference sequence). CDR3 in amino acids: CAWSRGQGSEGYTF. In DNA form, the CDR3 reads TGTGCCTGGAGCAGAGGACAGGGGTCGGAAGGCTACACCTTC.

This clonotype showed up many times. The chain recombines TRBV29-1 with TRBJ2-2, with D unresolved. V gave up 4 bases and J gave up 3 bases, with 6 bases separating them. The CDR3 length is 12 residues. The germline V gene encodes CDR1 SQVTM and CDR2 ANQGSEA. The CDR3 sequence is CSVVGHTGELFF. Here the CDR3 DNA reads TGCAGCGTTGTCGGGCACACCGGGGAGCTGTTTTTT.

The chain combines TRBV27 with TRBJ1-1; D is unclear. Germline loops: CDR1 MNHEY, CDR2 SMNVEV (reference sequence). V lost 2 bases and J 0 bases, leaving 10 bases between the germline ends. CDR3 length equals 15 residues. The CDR3 reads CASSLKDVMNTEAFF. The CDR3 bases are TGTGCCAGCAGTTTAAAGGATGTCATGAACACTGAAGCTTTCTTT.

The gene calls are TRBV5-5 and TRBJ1-6; unclear D gene. Looked up from germline, CDR1 is SGHKS and CDR2 is YYEKEE (reference sequence). The ends were cut back, 1 base at V and 7 bases at J, with 12 bases in the middle. There are 15 residues in the CDR3. Written as DNA, the CDR3 is TGTGCCAGCAGCTTGAATCTTCCAGAGAATTCACCCCTCCACTTT. Translation gives CASSLNLPENSPLHF.

Points on this clonotype: Likely a read error: the CDR3 ends without its conserved phenylalanine or tryptophan. The limits of the CDR3 on the DNA are not certain, so only TCRdb's listed CDR3 is given. V usage is TRBV10-3 and J usage is TRBJ2-3; the table gives TRBD1 as D, unverified against the DNA. Germline V gene sequence: CDR1 ENHRY, CDR2 SYGVKD. The CDR3 spans 11 amino acids, including both terminal residues. The CDR3 protein is CAISEPTGPHY.

The chain carries TRBV15 and TRBJ2-1; 9 bases are a match to TRBD2. The CDR3 consists of 15 residues. V lost 1 base to trimming and J lost 4 bases; unmatched junction nucleotides: 2. Germline loops: CDR1 LNHNV, CDR2 YYDKDF (reference sequence). The chain's CDR3 is CATSRGLAEYNEQFF. CDR3 bases: TGTGCCACCAGCAGAGGACTAGCGGAATACAATGAGCAGTTCTTC.

This clonotype was detected ten times or more. The chain couples TRBV28 to TRBJ2-3; D may be TRBD2 (6 bases). Per germline, CDR1 MDHEN and CDR2 SYDVKM. CDR3 length: 16 residues. Deletions cut 5 bases from V and 2 bases from J, with 17 bases between. CDR3 nucleotides: TGTGCCAGCAGTGTTACCCGGGACTCCTACACAGATACGCAGTATTTT. As protein: CASSVTRDSYTDTQYF.

The chain links TRBV19 to TRBJ2-1; D is perhaps TRBD1 (5 bases). The CDR3 is made up of 17 amino acids. Germline V lookup: CDR1 LNHDA, CDR2 SQIVND (reference sequence). V was trimmed by 3 bases and J by 6 bases, leaving 21 bases between them. In nucleotides, the CDR3 is TGTGCCAGTAGTATCGCGGCTTTGTCCGCAGGGCTCAATGAGCAGTTCTTC. Amino acids: CASSIAALSAGLNEQFF. Supplemented by reference TRBV19 and TRBJ2-1, the full variable domain reads DGGITQSPKYLFRKEGQNVTLSCEQNLNHDAMYWYRQDPGQGLRLIYYSQIVNDFQKGDIAEGYSVSREKKESFPLTVTSAQKNPTAFYLCASSIAALSAGLNEQFFGPGTRLTVL.

This sequence joins TRBV11-3 and TRBJ2-3; 7 positions agree with TRBD1. Per germline, CDR1 SGHNT and CDR2 YENEEA. The junction had 5 bases not matched to a gene; V was cut back by 5 bases and J by 0 bases. This CDR3 is built from 15 residues. Here the CDR3 DNA reads TGTGCCAGCAGCCATCGGACAGGCAGCACAGATACGCAGTATTTT. It is translated as CASSHRTGSTDTQYF. Complete variable domain (other parts from reference TRBV11-3 and TRBJ2-3): EAGVVQSPRYKIIEKKQPVAFWCNPISGHNTLYWYLQNLGQGPELLIRYENEEAVDDSQLPKDRFSAERLKGVDSTLKIQPAELGDSAVYLCASSHRTGSTDTQYFGPGTRLTVL.

This clonotype was detected ten times or more. This chain links TRBV20-1 with TRBJ1-1; D unresolved. V was clipped by 5 bases and J by 1 base, with 11 bases between them. Per germline, CDR1 DFQATT and CDR2 SNEGSKA (reference sequence). This CDR3 has 13 residues. The CDR3 here is CSAVRPTNTEAFF. The CDR3 DNA reads as TGCAGTGCTGTGCGGCCGACGAACACTGAAGCTTTCTTT.

This clonotype has a count of ten or more. V gene TRBV28 combines with J gene TRBJ2-7, with a possible D match to TRBD2 (6 bases). Between the trimmed V and J ends, which lost 1 base and 0 bases, there was a span of 10 bases. This CDR3 is 15 amino acids long. From germline, CDR1 is MDHEN and CDR2 SYDVKM. The CDR3 bases are TGTGCCAGCAGTTTATTGCGGGACCGCTCCTACGAGCAGTACTTC. It yields the protein CASSLLRDRSYEQYF.

The genes are TRBV28 and TRBJ2-2; D is uncertain. This CDR3 has 14 amino acids. The V and J ends lost 8 bases and 2 bases respectively, with 12 bases between them. CDR1 MDHEN and CDR2 SYDVKM come from the germline V gene. Written as DNA, the CDR3 is TGTGCCAGCGGGAACGCGCGAAACACCGGGGAGCTGTTTTTT. It encodes CASGNARNTGELFF.

The chain couples TRBV7-2 to TRBJ2-7; possible D gene TRBD2, 6 bases. Germline V gene data show CDR1 as SGHTA and CDR2 as FQGNSA. Trimming shortened V by 1 base and J by 2 bases, and 12 bases separated the two germline ends. There are 15 residues in the CDR3. The CDR3, as DNA: TGTGCCAGCAGCTTAGGGGGGGACCAGCCCTACGAGCAGTACTTC. Its protein is CASSLGGDQPYEQYF.

This clonotype was counted between two and nine times. This chain uses TRBV25-1 with TRBJ1-4; D is ambiguous. Per germline, CDR1 MGHDK and CDR2 SYGVNS. This CDR3 comprises 13 residues. Trimming stripped 3 bases from V and 4 bases from J, with 6 bases between. The CDR3 coding sequence is TGTGCCAGCAGTGAGGCGAGTAATGAAAAACTGTTTTTT. Protein product: CASSEASNEKLFF.

This clonotype turned up a few times. The chain recombines TRBV6-6 with TRBJ2-3, with 11 bases identical to TRBD2. The CDR3 is 16 amino acids. The V gene end was trimmed by 2 bases and the J gene end by 3 bases; junction bases not matched to a gene: 4. CDR1 and CDR2 (germline): MNHNY, SVGAGI (reference sequence). This CDR3 reads CASSYPPSGRTDTQYF. In nucleotides, the CDR3 is TGTGCCAGCAGTTACCCCCCTAGCGGGAGGACAGATACGCAGTATTTT.

This sequence joins TRBV20-1 and TRBJ2-1; possible D gene TRBD2, 6 bases. Per the germline V gene, CDR1 is DFQATT and CDR2 is SNEGSKA (reference sequence). CDR3 size: 14 residues. V dropped 6 bases and J dropped 7 bases, with 19 bases sitting between them. The CDR3 protein is CSAEGTPWGNEQFF. The CDR3 region has the DNA TGCAGTGCGGAAGGGACTCCCTGGGGGAATGAGCAGTTCTTC.

This clonotype occurred many times. The chain carries TRBV28 and TRBJ1-1; D remains ambiguous. The CDR3 runs 15 residues. V lost 4 bases to trimming and J lost 0 bases, with 12 bases between them. Germline CDR1 MDHEN, CDR2 SYDVKM. CDR3 sequence (DNA): TGTGCCAGCAGTTCCTATACACCAATGAACACTGAAGCTTTCTTT. It translates to CASSSYTPMNTEAFF.

At least ten counts were recorded for this clonotype. The chain combines TRBV19 with TRBJ1-2; maybe TRBD1 (6 bases). The germline V gene has CDR1 LNHDA and CDR2 SQIVND (reference sequence). This CDR3 has 12 residues. Trimming took 3 bases from V and 7 from J, leaving 9 bases between them. In nucleotides, the CDR3 is TGTGCCAGTAGTATCGGACAGTTTGGCTACACCTTC. Translated, it gives CASSIGQFGYTF.

This clonotype was detected a few times. This chain joins TRBV30 and TRBJ1-1; 7 positions match TRBD1. The CDR3 contains 14 residues. The V segment lost 4 bases and the J segment 4 bases; nucleotides outside the gene matches: 9. Per germline, CDR1 GTSNPN and CDR2 SVGIG (reference sequence). CDR3 protein: CAWNKRGQSTEAFF. CDR3 nucleotide sequence: TGTGCCTGGAACAAGAGGGGGCAAAGCACTGAAGCTTTCTTT.

This clonotype was found a few times. This chain links TRBV27 with TRBJ2-7, with TRBD1 as a possible D gene (7 bases). V lost 11 bases to trimming and J lost 5 bases, with 16 bases between them. Germline CDR1 is MNHEY and CDR2 is SMNVEV (reference sequence). The CDR3 is 12 amino acids. The chain's CDR3 is CACRQGGHEQYF. The CDR3 DNA is TGTGCCTGTCGACAGGGAGGTCACGAGCAGTACTTC.

The chain combines TRBV2 with TRBJ2-1; TRBD1 agrees at 7 bases. In germline, CDR1 is SNHLY, CDR2 FYNNEI. The CDR3 consists of 10 residues. V shed 5 bases, J shed 15 bases, and the junction held 4 bases outside the gene matches. CDR3: CASSRQGWFF. The CDR3 nucleotides read TGTGCCAGCAGTAGACAGGGTTGGTTCTTC.

V and J are TRBV7-6 and TRBJ2-2; possibly TRBD1 for D (5 bases). V was shortened by 2 bases and J by 4 bases, with 14 bases between the two germline ends. This CDR3 is built from 16 residues. The germline V gene encodes CDR1 SGHVS and CDR2 FNYEAQ. This CDR3 reads CASSLYPQGGTGELFF. CDR3 DNA sequence: TGTGCCAGCAGCTTATATCCCCAGGGTGGCACCGGGGAGCTGTTTTTT.

This clonotype was recorded at least ten times. The chain combines TRBV5-1 with TRBJ2-5, with no clear D. CDR1 SGHRS and CDR2 YFSETQ come from the germline V gene. Deletions cut 5 bases from V and 0 bases from J, with 2 bases between. There are 11 residues in the CDR3. CDR3 DNA sequence: TGCGCCAGCAGGGACCAAGAGACCCAGTACTTC. It codes for CASRDQETQYF.